This TCR beta chain was sequenced during a study of blood T cell repertoires in COVID-19. Study-wide background: Acute-phase and convalescent COVID-19 samples originated in the United States, Italy and Spain. Nucleic acid was either cDNA or gDNA, and it came from T cells, B-cell-depleted T cells, or PBMCs.

The CDR3 is 17 amino acids. Germline V gives CDR1 LGHNA, CDR2 YSLEER. Unmatched junction bases numbered 10, after V lost 2 bases and J lost 7 bases. Those enrolled in Seattle joined during active infection and were followed longitudinally afterward. In the original processing: From reference gene primer amplification, estimates of nucleated cell counts were derived. Here immunoSEQ multiplex PCR was the method, and the copy in TCRdb shows in-frame clones only, minus some. V, J and clone size reflect that table, while D and trimming were determined from the DNA. The table has about 52,000 clones, 65% to 85% seen once.

This chain uses TRBV4-3 with TRBJ2-2; 10 nucleotides agree with TRBD2. The source of this sequence is a man at least 80 years old with COVID-19, enrolled during active disease. The sample comprised peripheral blood. CDR3 residues: CASSQPYSSGSDGELFF. CDR3 bases: TGCGCCAGCAGCCAACCTTACTCTAGCGGGAGTGACGGGGAGCTGTTTTTT.